This TCR beta chain was identified in a study of T cells in Graves' hyperthyroidism and ophthalmopathy. Across the study: Specimen type is peripheral blood, collected at initial diagnosis prior to any treatment.

The study defined stable Graves' hyperthyroidism as no ophthalmopathy progression within 18 months. Orbital computed tomography and thyroid ultrasound, together with serum TRAb and thyroxine and clinical symptoms, were used for diagnoses. RNA transcripts yielded amplified TCR beta CDR3 regions. A set of HTBI primers served as the primers for a first-round RT-PCR of the TCR CDR3. TCRdb used MiXCR to reprocess the multiplex PCR reads, holding one entry per CDR3 protein. Of around 760,000 distinct CDR3 sequences listed, 35% are singletons. Germline assignment: CDR1 SNHLY and CDR2 FYNNEI. The V end was cut by 4 bases, the J end by 5 bases, with 12 bases between. The CDR3 spans 15 residues.

This rearrangement joins TRBV2 to TRBJ1-6, with D possibly TRBD1 on 6 matching bases. Sequenced material: blood. The clonotype was recovered from a woman aged 40-49 years with Graves' hyperthyroidism. This chain's CDR3 is CASSATGSHNSPLHF. CDR3 DNA: TGTGCCAGCAGTGCAACAGGGTCCCATAATTCACCCCTCCACTTT.